A selection of T cell receptor beta chains follows, all from one sample in a study of T cells in localized non-small cell lung cancer. Some clones are missing from TCRdb's copy, which holds only in-frame ones; the method was immunoSEQ multiplex PCR. The repertoire holds some 80,000 clones, about four fifths seen once, with more than 2.5% in the top ten. The input for sequencing was peripheral blood, taken before any cancer treatment. Receptors originate from a man aged 35-75 years with stage I lung adenocarcinoma. Each CDR3 is given with its conserved first and last residue. The D gene is left open where the match is weak. Clone size, where shown, is once, few, many, or a class for clones that have expanded.

d_call j_call clone_size v_call cdr3_aa cdr3_nt
TRBD2 TRBJ2-1 - TRBV19 CASKRASGMYNEQFF TGTGCCAGTAAACGGGCCAGCGGGATGTACAATGAGCAGTTCTTC
- TRBJ2-1 - TRBV5-4 CASSSSRVAYNEQFF TGTGCCAGCAGCTCCTCGAGAGTGGCCTACAATGAGCAGTTCTTC
- TRBJ2-2 - TRBV7-9 CASSLTGTGELFF TGTGCCAGCAGCTTAACCGGGACAGGGGAGCTGTTTTTT
TRBD2 TRBJ2-7 - TRBV6-6 CASRERTSGKTYEQYF TGTGCCAGCAGGGAAAGAACTAGCGGTAAAACCTACGAGCAGTACTTC
TRBD1 TRBJ1-1 many TRBV5-1 CASSPRDRENTEAFF TGCGCCAGCAGCCCCCGGGACAGGGAGAACACTGAAGCTTTCTTT
TRBD2 TRBJ2-1 - TRBV4-1 CASSQDRGTSGSNEQFF TGCGCCAGCAGCCAAGACCGGGGGACTAGCGGGAGTAATGAGCAGTTCTTC
- TRBJ2-3 - TRBV27 CASSERAGPTDTQYF TGTGCCAGCAGTGAACGGGCCGGACCCACAGATACGCAGTATTTT
- TRBJ2-5 - TRBV6-5 CASSSLTNPQETQYF TGTGCCAGCAGTTCCCTGACTAACCCCCAAGAGACCCAGTACTTC
- TRBJ2-1 few TRBV6-1 CASSERPTPFSGNEQFF TGTGCCAGCAGTGAGCGGCCGACCCCTTTTTCAGGTAATGAGCAGTTCTTC
- TRBJ1-3 once TRBV19 CASSRQDGGISGNTIYF TGTGCCAGTAGTAGACAGGACGGAGGGATCTCTGGAAACACCATATATTTT
- TRBJ1-1 - TRBV2 CASSADTTEAFF TGTGCCAGCAGTGCAGACACCACTGAAGCTTTCTTT
- TRBJ2-1 - TRBV5-1 CASSLDLVYNEQFF TGCGCCAGCAGCTTGGACCTCGTTTACAATGAGCAGTTCTTC
TRBD2 TRBJ2-7 - TRBV6-1 CASSGHPGLGPTEQYF TGTGCCAGCAGTGGTCATCCGGGACTAGGTCCCACCGAGCAGTACTTC
- TRBJ2-2 - TRBV5-4 CASSVDSFTGELFF TGTGCCAGCAGCGTGGACAGCTTCACCGGGGAGCTGTTTTTT
- TRBJ2-5 once TRBV28 CASSTRRTDPRETQYF TGTGCCAGCAGTACTAGACGGACAGACCCACGGGAGACCCAGTACTTC
- TRBJ1-2 few TRBV2 CASSVTYGYTF TGTGCCAGCAGTGTGACCTATGGCTACACCTTC
- TRBJ2-4 - TRBV6-1 CASSEDPLTKNIQYF TGTGCCAGCAGTGAGGACCCGTTGACCAAAAACATTCAGTACTTC
TRBD1 TRBJ1-2 - TRBV27 CASRGDSAYGYTF TGTGCCAGCCGGGGGGACAGTGCCTATGGCTACACCTTC
- TRBJ2-3 - TRBV7-9 CASSLAGTNTQYF TGTGCCAGCAGCTTAGCAGGGACCAATACGCAGTATTTT